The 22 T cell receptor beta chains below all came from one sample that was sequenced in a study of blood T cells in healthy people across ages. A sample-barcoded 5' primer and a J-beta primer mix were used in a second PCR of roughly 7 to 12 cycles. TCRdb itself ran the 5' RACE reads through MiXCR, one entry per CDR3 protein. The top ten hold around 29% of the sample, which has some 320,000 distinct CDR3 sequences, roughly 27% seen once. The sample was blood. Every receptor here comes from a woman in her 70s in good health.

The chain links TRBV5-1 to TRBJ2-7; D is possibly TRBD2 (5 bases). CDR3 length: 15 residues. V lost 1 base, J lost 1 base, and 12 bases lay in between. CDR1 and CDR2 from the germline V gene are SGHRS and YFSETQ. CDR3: CASSLSIGKSYEQYF. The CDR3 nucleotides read TGCGCCAGCAGCTTGTCCATCGGGAAGTCCTACGAGCAGTACTTC.

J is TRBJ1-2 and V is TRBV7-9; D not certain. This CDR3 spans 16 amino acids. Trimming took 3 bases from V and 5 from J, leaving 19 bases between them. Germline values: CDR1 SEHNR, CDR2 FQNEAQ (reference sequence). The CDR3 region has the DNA TGTGCCAGCAGCTTCAATACCGTCGACGAGATGTATGGCTACACCTTC. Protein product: CASSFNTVDEMYGYTF.

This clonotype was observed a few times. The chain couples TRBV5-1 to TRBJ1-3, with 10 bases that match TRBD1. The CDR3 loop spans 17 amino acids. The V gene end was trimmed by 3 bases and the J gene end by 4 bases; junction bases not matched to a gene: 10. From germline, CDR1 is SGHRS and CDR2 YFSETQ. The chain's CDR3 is CASSSTPGTGEGNTIYF. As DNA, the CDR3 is TGCGCCAGCAGCTCGACCCCCGGGACAGGGGAAGGAAACACCATATATTTT.

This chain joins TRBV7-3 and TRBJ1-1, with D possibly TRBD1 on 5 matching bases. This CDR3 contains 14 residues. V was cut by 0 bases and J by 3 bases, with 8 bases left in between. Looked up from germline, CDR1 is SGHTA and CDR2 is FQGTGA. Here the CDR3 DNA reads TGTGCCAGCAGCTTAACTGGGGGGTACACTGAAGCTTTCTTT. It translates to CASSLTGGYTEAFF.

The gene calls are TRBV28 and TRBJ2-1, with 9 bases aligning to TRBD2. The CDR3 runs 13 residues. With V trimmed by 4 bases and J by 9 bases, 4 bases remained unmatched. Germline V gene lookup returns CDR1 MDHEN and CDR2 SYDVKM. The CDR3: CASSSTTSGEQFF. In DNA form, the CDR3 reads TGTGCCAGCAGTTCCACGACTAGCGGTGAGCAGTTCTTC.

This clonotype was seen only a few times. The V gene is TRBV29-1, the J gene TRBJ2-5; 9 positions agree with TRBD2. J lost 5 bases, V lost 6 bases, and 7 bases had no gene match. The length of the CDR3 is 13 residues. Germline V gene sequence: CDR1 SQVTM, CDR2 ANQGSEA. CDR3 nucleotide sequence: TGCAGCGTAGCCGCGGGAGGGGGGGAGACCCAGTACTTC. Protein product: CSVAAGGGETQYF.

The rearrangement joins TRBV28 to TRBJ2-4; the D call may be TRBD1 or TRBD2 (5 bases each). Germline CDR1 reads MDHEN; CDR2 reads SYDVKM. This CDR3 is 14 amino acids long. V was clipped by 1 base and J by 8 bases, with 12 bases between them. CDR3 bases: TGTGCCAGCAGTTTATCACAGGAGGATGACATTCAGTACTTC. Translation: CASSLSQEDDIQYF.

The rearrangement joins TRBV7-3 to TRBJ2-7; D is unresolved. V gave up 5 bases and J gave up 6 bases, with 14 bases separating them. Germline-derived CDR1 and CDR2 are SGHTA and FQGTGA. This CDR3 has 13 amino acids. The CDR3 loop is CASSASPVGEQYF. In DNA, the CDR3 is TGTGCCAGCAGCGCATCCCCAGTCGGCGAGCAGTACTTC.

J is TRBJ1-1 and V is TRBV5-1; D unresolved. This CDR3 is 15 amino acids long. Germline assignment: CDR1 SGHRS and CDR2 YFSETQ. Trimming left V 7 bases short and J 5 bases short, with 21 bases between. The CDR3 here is CASRPRGATETEAFF. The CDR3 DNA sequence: TGCGCCAGCCGCCCACGAGGAGCCACGGAAACTGAAGCTTTCTTT.

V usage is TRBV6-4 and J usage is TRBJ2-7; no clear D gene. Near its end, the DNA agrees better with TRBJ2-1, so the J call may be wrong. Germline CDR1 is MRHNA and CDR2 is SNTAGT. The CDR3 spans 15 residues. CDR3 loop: CASRTAGNNFGEQFF. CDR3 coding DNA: TGTGCCAGCAGGACTGCCGGCAACAATTTCGGGGAGCAGTTCTTC.

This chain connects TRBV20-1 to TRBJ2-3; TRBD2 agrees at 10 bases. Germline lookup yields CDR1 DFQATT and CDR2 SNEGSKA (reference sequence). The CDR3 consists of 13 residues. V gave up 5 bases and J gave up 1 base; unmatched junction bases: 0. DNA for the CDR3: TGCAGTGCTGGACTAGCGGGCACAGATACGCAGTATTTT. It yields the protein CSAGLAGTDTQYF.

The CDR3, as DNA: TGCGCCACAGCCGACAGGGGAGGCTCCTACAATGAGCAGTTCTTC. Residues: CATADRGGSYNEQFF. The V and J genes are TRBV5-1 and TRBJ2-1; 8 bases map to TRBD1. Germline V gives CDR1 SGHRS, CDR2 YFSETQ. This CDR3 is 15 amino acids long. The trim removed 9 bases at V and 0 bases at J, leaving 8 bases unmatched. Filled out from reference TRBV5-1 and TRBJ2-1, the complete variable domain reads KAGVTQTPRYLIKTRGQQVTLSCSPISGHRSVSWYQQTPGQGLQFLFEYFSETQRNKGNFPGRFSGRQFSNSRSEMNVSTLELGDSALYLCATADRGGSYNEQFFGPGTRLTVL.

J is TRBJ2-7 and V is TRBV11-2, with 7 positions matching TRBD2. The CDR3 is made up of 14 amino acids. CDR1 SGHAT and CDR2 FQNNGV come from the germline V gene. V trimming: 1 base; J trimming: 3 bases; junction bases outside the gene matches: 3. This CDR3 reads CASSLVASGYEQYF. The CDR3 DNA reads TGTGCCAGCAGCTTAGTGGCTAGCGGCTACGAGCAGTACTTC. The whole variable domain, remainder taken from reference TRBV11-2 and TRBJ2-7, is EAGVAQSPRYKIIEKRQSVAFWCNPISGHATLYWYQQILGQGPKLLIQFQNNGVVDDSQLPKDRFSAERLKGVDSTLKIQPAKLEDSAVYLCASSLVASGYEQYFGPGTRLTVT.

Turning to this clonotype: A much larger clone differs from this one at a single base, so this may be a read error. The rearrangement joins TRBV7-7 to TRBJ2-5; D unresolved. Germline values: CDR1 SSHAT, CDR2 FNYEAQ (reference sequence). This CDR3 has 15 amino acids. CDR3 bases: TGTGCTAGCAGCTCAGGAGCGACCCCGCGAGAGACCCAGTACTTC. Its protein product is CASSSGATPRETQYF.

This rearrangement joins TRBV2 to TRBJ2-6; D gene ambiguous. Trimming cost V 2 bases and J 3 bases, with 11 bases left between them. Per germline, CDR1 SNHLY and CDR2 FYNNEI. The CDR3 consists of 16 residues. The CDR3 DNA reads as TGTGCCAGCAGTGAAAGGGTTTCTTATGGGGCCAACGTCCTGACTTTC. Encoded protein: CASSERVSYGANVLTF.

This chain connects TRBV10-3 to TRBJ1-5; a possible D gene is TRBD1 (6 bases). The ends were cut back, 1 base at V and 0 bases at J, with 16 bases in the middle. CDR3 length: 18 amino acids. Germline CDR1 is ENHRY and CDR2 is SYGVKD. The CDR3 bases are TGTGCCATCAGTGAGTGGTCCAGGGGCCTGTATAGCAATCAGCCCCAGCATTTT. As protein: CAISEWSRGLYSNQPQHF.

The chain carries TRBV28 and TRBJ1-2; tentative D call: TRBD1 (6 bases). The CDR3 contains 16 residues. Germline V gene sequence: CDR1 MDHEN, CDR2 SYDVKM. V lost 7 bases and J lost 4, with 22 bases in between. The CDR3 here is CASNPRTGPRGYGYTF. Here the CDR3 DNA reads TGTGCCAGCAACCCTCGCACAGGTCCCAGGGGCTATGGCTACACCTTC.

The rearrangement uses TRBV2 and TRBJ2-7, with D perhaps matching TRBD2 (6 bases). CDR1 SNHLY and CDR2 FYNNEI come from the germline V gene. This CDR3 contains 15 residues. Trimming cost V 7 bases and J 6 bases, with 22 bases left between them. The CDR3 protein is CASKLEGKRSGEQYF. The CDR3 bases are TGTGCCAGCAAATTGGAGGGGAAAAGGTCGGGCGAGCAGTACTTC.

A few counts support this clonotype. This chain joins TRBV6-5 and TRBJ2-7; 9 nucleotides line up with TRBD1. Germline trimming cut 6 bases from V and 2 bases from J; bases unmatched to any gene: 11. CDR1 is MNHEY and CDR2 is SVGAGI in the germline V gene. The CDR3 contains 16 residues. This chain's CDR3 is CASSRTGTGITYEQYF. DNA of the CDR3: TGTGCCAGCAGCCGGACCGGGACAGGGATTACCTACGAGCAGTACTTC.

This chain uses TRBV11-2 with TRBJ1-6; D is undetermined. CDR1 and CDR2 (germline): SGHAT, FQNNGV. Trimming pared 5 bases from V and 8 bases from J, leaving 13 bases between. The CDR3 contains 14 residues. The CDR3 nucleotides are TGTGCCAGCAGCCTAAACCTACTCTATTCACCCCTCCACTTT. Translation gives CASSLNLLYSPLHF.

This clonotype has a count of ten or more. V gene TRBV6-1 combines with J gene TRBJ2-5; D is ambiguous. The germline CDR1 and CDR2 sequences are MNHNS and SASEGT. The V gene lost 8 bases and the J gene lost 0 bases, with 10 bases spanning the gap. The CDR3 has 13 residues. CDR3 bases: TGTGCCAGCTTCGTCCCGAACCAAGAGACCCAGTACTTC. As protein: CASFVPNQETQYF.

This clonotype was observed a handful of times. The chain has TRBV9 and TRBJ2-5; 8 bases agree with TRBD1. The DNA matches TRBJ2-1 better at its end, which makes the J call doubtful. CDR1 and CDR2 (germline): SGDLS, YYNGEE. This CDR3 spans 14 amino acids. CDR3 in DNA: TGTGCCAGCAGTGGTCAGGGGGCTTACAATGAGCAGTTCTTC. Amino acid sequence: CASSGQGAYNEQFF.